These 18 T cell receptor beta chains came from one sample sequenced in a study of T cell responses to AZD1222 COVID-19 vaccine (dated by TCRdb to about 2021). Library creation used the immunoSEQ multiplex PCR assay. In its TCRdb copy, this immuneACCESS table keeps in-frame sequences only and misses some clones. Where compared with another copy, unresolved V genes explain less than half of these, and the others have no known cause. This sample is represented by 150,000 to 180,000 clones; roughly 90% of them were singletons. The ten largest clones capture approximately 17% of the sample. The time point label here, explained by the study, means: baseline before first vaccination. The specimen comprised peripheral blood, sampled on day 0 of AZD1222 vaccination. The receptors derive from an adult in good health.

This clone appeared once. The V call is TRBV7-9, the J call TRBJ1-4; D is unresolved. The CDR3 totals 15 residues. The germline V gene has CDR1 SEHNR and CDR2 FQNEAQ (reference sequence). Trimming shortened V by 6 bases and J by 0 bases, and 11 bases separated the two germline ends. The chain's CDR3 is CASSRTTATNEKLFF. The CDR3, as DNA: TGTGCCAGCAGTCGGACCACTGCAACTAATGAAAAACTGTTTTTT.

This rearrangement joins TRBV2 to TRBJ1-1; D perhaps matches TRBD1 (6 bases). The CDR3 consists of 15 residues. Germline V CDR1 and CDR2: SNHLY, FYNNEI. V dropped 2 bases and J dropped 0 bases, with 10 bases sitting between them. Here the CDR3 reads CASSESNRVNTEAFF. The DNA for the CDR3 is TGTGCCAGCAGTGAAAGTAACAGGGTGAACACTGAAGCTTTCTTT.

The V and J genes are TRBV6-5 and TRBJ2-5, with D maybe TRBD2 (7 bases). Germline values: CDR1 MNHEY, CDR2 SVGAGI. The V end was cut by 7 bases, the J end by 2 bases, with 14 bases between. This CDR3 comprises 14 residues. CDR3 in DNA: TGTGCCAGCATTTTAGGGGGGGGGCAAGAGACCCAGTACTTC. Its translation is CASILGGGQETQYF.

The V and J genes are TRBV30 and TRBJ1-3; 7 bases agree with TRBD1. Germline CDR1 is GTSNPN and CDR2 is SVGIG (reference sequence). This CDR3 contains 14 residues. V was pared by 3 bases and J by 5 bases, with 7 bases of the junction left unmatched. CDR3 loop: CAWSAGDRRNTIYF. In DNA form, the CDR3 reads TGTGCCTGGAGCGCCGGGGACAGACGAAACACCATATATTTT.

The chain is built from TRBV4-2 and TRBJ1-6; TRBD1 agrees at 8 bases. Germline V CDR1 and CDR2: LGHNA, YNFKEQ. CDR3 length: 18 residues. V lost 3 bases and J lost 0; bases outside the gene matches: 7. CDR3 loop: CASSQSGQDNSYNSPLHF. CDR3 bases: TGTGCCAGCAGCCAGTCGGGACAGGATAACTCCTATAATTCACCCCTCCACTTT.

The V gene is TRBV7-2, the J gene TRBJ1-5; D is perhaps TRBD1 (5 bases). Germline CDR1 SGHTA, CDR2 FQGNSA. CDR3 length: 16 amino acids. Trimming left V 4 bases short and J 0 bases short, with 13 bases between. CDR3 amino acids: CASSYGTVNSNQPQHF. CDR3 DNA sequence: TGTGCCAGCAGCTATGGGACGGTCAATAGCAATCAGCCCCAGCATTTT.

By share, this clone ranks as medium-sized (0.01 to 0.1%). This rearrangement joins TRBV7-9 to TRBJ1-1, with TRBD1 matching 8 bases. This CDR3 is 15 amino acids long. Germline lookup yields CDR1 SEHNR and CDR2 FQNEAQ (reference sequence). V lost 5 bases, J lost 3 bases, and 8 bases stayed unmatched. The CDR3: CASSARTGFHTEAFF. DNA of the CDR3: TGTGCCAGCAGCGCCCGGACAGGGTTCCACACTGAAGCTTTCTTT.

The genes are TRBV9 and TRBJ2-2, with D possibly being TRBD1 (5 bases). The V gene's germline CDR1 is SGDLS and CDR2 YYNGEE. This CDR3 is 16 amino acids long. The V end was cut by 0 bases, the J end by 0 bases, with 9 bases between. The CDR3 here is CASSVVAGPNTGELFF. CDR3 sequence (DNA): TGTGCCAGCAGCGTAGTGGCAGGGCCGAACACCGGGGAGCTGTTTTTT.

This chain links TRBV10-1 with TRBJ2-4; 9 nucleotides match TRBD1. Germline trimming cut 3 bases from V and 14 bases from J; bases unmatched to any gene: 8. The V gene's germline CDR1 is WNHNN and CDR2 SYGVQD (reference sequence). The length of the CDR3 is 13 residues. The CDR3: CASSDPTQGAKYF. The DNA for the CDR3 is TGCGCCAGCAGTGACCCTACACAGGGGGCGAAGTACTTC.

The V gene is TRBV18, the J gene TRBJ1-5; 7 nucleotides agree with TRBD1. The V gene end was trimmed by 3 bases and the J gene end by 5 bases; junction bases not matched to a gene: 7. The V gene's germline CDR1 is KGHSH and CDR2 LQKENI. The CDR3 spans 15 residues. In nucleotides, the CDR3 is TGTGCCAGCTCACCGAGAGGGCAGGGGGATCAGCCCCAGCATTTT. Translation: CASSPRGQGDQPQHF.

This chain links TRBV30 with TRBJ2-2; unclear D gene. In germline, CDR1 is GTSNPN, CDR2 SVGIG (reference sequence). V shed 1 base and J shed 0 bases, with 6 bases lying between them. The CDR3 covers 14 residues. The CDR3 sequence is CAWSGQANTGELFF. The CDR3 nucleotides read TGTGCCTGGAGTGGGCAGGCGAACACCGGGGAGCTGTTTTTT.

This chain uses TRBV9 with TRBJ1-5; tentatively, D is TRBD1 (5 bases). The CDR3 consists of 15 residues. The V gene lost 0 bases and the J gene lost 3 bases, with 10 bases spanning the gap. CDR1 is SGDLS, CDR2 YYNGEE, per germline. The DNA for the CDR3 is TGTGCCAGCAGCGTAGGGCAGGGTAACAATCAGCCCCAGCATTTT. It yields the protein CASSVGQGNNQPQHF. The complete variable domain, with remaining parts taken from reference TRBV9 and TRBJ1-5, reads DSGVTQTPKHLITATGQRVTLRCSPRSGDLSVYWYQQSLDQGLQFLIQYYNGEERAKGNILERFSAQQFPDLHSELNLSSLELGDSALYFCASSVGQGNNQPQHFGDGTRLSIL.

The rearrangement joins TRBV6-5 to TRBJ2-5; TRBD2 aligns across 7 bases. CDR1 and CDR2 from the germline V gene are MNHEY and SVGAGI. V was clipped by 6 bases and J by 5 bases; unmatched bases: 9. This CDR3 is built from 14 residues. The CDR3 loop reads CASRQTSRVETQYF. The CDR3 region has the DNA TGTGCCAGCAGGCAGACTAGCCGGGTCGAGACCCAGTACTTC.

The chain joins TRBV7-2 to TRBJ1-1, with 10 bases that match TRBD1. The germline V gene has CDR1 SGHTA and CDR2 FQGNSA. The length of the CDR3 is 14 residues. Trimming cost V 4 bases and J 3 bases; bases outside gene matches: 2. The CDR3 DNA is TGTGCCAGCAGCTCCGGGACAGGGGACACTGAAGCTTTCTTT. The encoded protein is CASSSGTGDTEAFF.

The chain recombines TRBV28 with TRBJ1-4; 8 bases match TRBD1. Trimming cost V 4 bases and J 10 bases; bases outside gene matches: 14. CDR1 is MDHEN and CDR2 is SYDVKM in the germline V gene. This CDR3 region has 16 residues. The CDR3 region is CASSYPLGQGSTKLFF. The CDR3 nucleotides read TGTGCCAGCAGTTACCCCTTAGGACAGGGTAGCACAAAACTGTTTTTT.

The chain is built from TRBV10-3 and TRBJ1-5; D might be TRBD1 (6 bases). Looked up from germline, CDR1 is ENHRY and CDR2 is SYGVKD. V gave up 4 bases and J gave up 5 bases, with 12 bases separating them. The CDR3 totals 14 residues. In DNA form, the CDR3 reads TGTGCCATCAGTGGGGCTTACAGGGATCAGCCCCAGCATTTT. It codes for CAISGAYRDQPQHF.

The chain is built from TRBV5-6 and TRBJ2-7, with TRBD1 identical over 9 bases. The CDR3 loop spans 15 amino acids. V was clipped by 2 bases and J by 7 bases; unmatched bases: 10. From germline, CDR1 is SGHDT and CDR2 YYEEEE. This CDR3 is CASSLPGQGLKEQYF. The CDR3 DNA sequence: TGTGCCAGCAGCTTACCGGGACAGGGATTGAAGGAGCAGTACTTC.

V usage is TRBV19 and J usage is TRBJ2-2; no definite D call. Looked up from germline, CDR1 is LNHDA and CDR2 is SQIVND (reference sequence). V was trimmed by 4 bases and J by 7 bases, leaving 10 bases between them. This CDR3 has 13 residues. CDR3 residues: CASSNDFYGELFF. The CDR3 region has the DNA TGTGCCAGTAGTAACGACTTTTACGGGGAGCTGTTTTTT.